These T cell receptor beta chains were read from a single sample in a study of T cell clonotyping in hematopoietic cell transplantation. The method was immunoSEQ multiplex PCR; TCRdb's version includes in-frame clones alone and lacks a portion of them. This repertoire shows roughly 34,000 clones, 85% to 95% found once; its top ten account for about 1.5%. The material sequenced was peripheral blood mononuclear cells, taken before stem cell transplant. The receptor set was obtained from a man aged 35 to 55 with chronic myeloid leukemia. Some clones in this sample may be carry-over from other donors' samples. Each CDR3 is given with its conserved first and last residue. D genes are given only for firm matches. Clone sizes are given selectively: once, few, many, or a class where the clone is expanded.

J: TRBJ1-4; V: TRBV28; D: NA; size: NA; CDR3: CASRGDEKLFF; DNA: TGTGCCAGCAGGGGAGATGAAAAACTGTTTTTT
J: TRBJ1-4; V: TRBV7-9; D: TRBD1; size: NA; CDR3: CASSPTGGKLFF; DNA: TGTGCCAGCAGCCCGACAGGGGGGAAACTGTTTTTT
J: TRBJ1-2; V: TRBV19; D: TRBD1; size: NA; CDR3: CASSLSDRGGYTF; DNA: TGTGCCAGTAGCCTCTCGGACAGGGGCGGCTACACCTTC
J: TRBJ1-6; V: TRBV30; D: NA; size: NA; CDR3: CALGGLGPLHF; DNA: TGTGCCTTGGGGGGGCTAGGACCCCTCCACTTT
J: TRBJ2-5; V: TRBV2; D: NA; size: NA; CDR3: CASGDPNETQYF; DNA: TGTGCCAGCGGGGACCCTAACGAGACCCAGTACTTC
J: TRBJ2-1; V: TRBV11-1; D: NA; size: NA; CDR3: CASSLLGGSEQFF; DNA: TGTGCCAGCAGCTTACTTGGAGGTAGTGAGCAGTTCTTC
J: TRBJ2-3; V: TRBV6-4; D: TRBD2; size: once; CDR3: CASSGDSGDTQYF; DNA: TGTGCCAGCAGTGGCGATAGCGGGGATACGCAGTATTTT
J: TRBJ2-5; V: TRBV25-1; D: TRBD1; size: once; CDR3: CASTAGGQETQYF; DNA: TGTGCCAGCACCGCAGGGGGACAAGAGACCCAGTACTTC
J: TRBJ2-7; V: TRBV7-2; D: NA; size: NA; CDR3: CASSLTLSASSYEQYF; DNA: TGTGCCAGCAGCTTGACCCTGTCCGCCAGCTCCTACGAGCAGTACTTC
J: TRBJ1-2; V: TRBV10-3; D: NA; size: NA; CDR3: CAISVEDLYGYTF; DNA: TGTGCCATCAGTGTCGAGGACCTCTATGGCTACACCTTC
J: TRBJ2-2; V: TRBV6-6; D: NA; size: NA; CDR3: CASKPATGELFF; DNA: TGTGCCAGCAAACCAGCCACCGGGGAGCTGTTTTTT
J: TRBJ2-7; V: TRBV6-6; D: NA; size: NA; CDR3: CASSYGLRADEQYF; DNA: TGTGCCAGCAGTTACGGCCTCAGGGCAGACGAGCAGTACTTC
J: TRBJ1-2; V: TRBV6-6; D: NA; size: NA; CDR3: CASSYSRVGGYTF; DNA: TGTGCCAGCAGTTACTCCCGAGTGGGAGGCTACACCTTC
J: TRBJ2-6; V: TRBV4-3; D: NA; size: NA; CDR3: CASSQVTQVSGANVLTF; DNA: TGCGCCAGCAGCCAAGTGACCCAGGTCTCTGGGGCCAACGTCCTGACTTTC
J: TRBJ2-2; V: TRBV11-2; D: TRBD1; size: NA; CDR3: CASSPRTGSRAGELFF; DNA: TGTGCCAGCAGCCCGCGGACAGGGAGTAGGGCCGGGGAGCTGTTTTTT
J: TRBJ1-4; V: TRBV6-5; D: NA; size: NA; CDR3: CASSYNSLINEKLFF; DNA: TGTGCCAGCAGTTATAACAGCCTTATTAATGAAAAACTGTTTTTT
J: TRBJ2-5; V: TRBV7-2; D: NA; size: NA; CDR3: CASSLGPLQETQYF; DNA: TGTGCCAGCAGCTTAGGTCCCCTCCAAGAGACCCAGTACTTC
J: TRBJ2-2; V: TRBV18; D: TRBD1; size: NA; CDR3: CASPTTGQGLTGELFF; DNA: TGTGCCAGCCCAACCACGGGACAGGGATTGACCGGGGAGCTGTTTTTT
J: TRBJ2-5; V: TRBV7-2; D: NA; size: NA; CDR3: CASSLVGGAQETQYF; DNA: TGTGCCAGCAGCCTGGTAGGCGGGGCGCAAGAGACCCAGTACTTC
J: TRBJ2-1; V: TRBV9; D: TRBD2; size: NA; CDR3: CASSVDLGLAWNEQFF; DNA: TGTGCCAGCAGCGTGGACCTGGGACTAGCCTGGAATGAGCAGTTCTTC
J: TRBJ1-5; V: TRBV7-2; D: NA; size: NA; CDR3: CASSLDPGGNQPQHF; DNA: TGTGCCAGCAGCTTAGACCCCGGGGGCAATCAGCCCCAGCATTTT
J: TRBJ2-1; V: TRBV6-4; D: TRBD1; size: NA; CDR3: CASSPGTGGNEQFF; DNA: TGTGCCAGCAGCCCCGGGACAGGGGGCAATGAGCAGTTCTTC
J: TRBJ1-1; V: TRBV28; D: NA; size: NA; CDR3: CASSLGNTEAFF; DNA: TGTGCCAGCAGTTTGGGGAACACTGAAGCTTTCTTT
J: TRBJ2-2; V: TRBV7-7; D: TRBD1; size: NA; CDR3: CASSEGAGEAGELFF; DNA: TGTGCTAGCAGCGAGGGGGCAGGGGAAGCCGGGGAGCTGTTTTTT
J: TRBJ1-5; V: TRBV27; D: NA; size: NA; CDR3: CASGDQGYSNQPQHF; DNA: TGTGCCAGCGGAGACCAGGGTTATAGCAATCAGCCCCAGCATTTT
J: TRBJ2-5; V: TRBV6-1; D: NA; size: NA; CDR3: CASSEPGGETQYF; DNA: TGTGCCAGCAGTGAACCGGGCGGAGAGACCCAGTACTTC